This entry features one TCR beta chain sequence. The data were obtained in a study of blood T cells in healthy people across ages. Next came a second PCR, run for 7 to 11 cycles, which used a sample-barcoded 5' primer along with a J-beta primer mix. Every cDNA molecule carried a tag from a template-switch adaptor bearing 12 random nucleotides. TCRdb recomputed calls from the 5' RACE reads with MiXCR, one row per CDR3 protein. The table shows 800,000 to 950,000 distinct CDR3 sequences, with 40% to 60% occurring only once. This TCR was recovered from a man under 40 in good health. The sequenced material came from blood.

Here the CDR3 reads CASSPGDSRNSPLHF. CDR3 DNA: TGCGCCAGCAGCCCCGGGGATTCCAGGAATTCACCCCTCCACTTT. The chain recombines TRBV4-3 with TRBJ1-6; no clear D. The CDR3 runs to 15 residues. CDR1 is LGHNA and CDR2 is YSLEER in the germline V gene. Trimming cost V 4 bases and J 7 bases, with 14 bases left between them.